This T cell receptor (beta chain) was found in a study of cytomegalovirus exposure and HLA in healthy donors. Whole-study findings and limits: The study put around 180 TCR beta chains on its list as cytomegalovirus-associated. There were some public TCRs occurring in many donors, but most TCR sequences were rare.

The CDR3 is 13 amino acids. The germline V gene encodes CDR1 SEHNR and CDR2 FQNEAQ (reference sequence). J gave up 6 bases and V 5 bases, and 2 bases lay outside the gene matches. Comment on this clone: Its antigen is unidentified.

The assay was immunoSEQ multiplex PCR, and TCRdb's table has in-frame clones only and misses some. The sample comprises under 150,000 clones, 80% to 90% of which are singletons, and just under 3% rests with the top ten. This chain connects TRBV7-9 to TRBJ1-5; 9 bases match TRBD1. Sequences were obtained from PBMCs. The TCR originated in a young man in good health and CMV-seronegative. The chain's CDR3 is CASSPDRGQPQHF. The CDR3 DNA sequence: TGTGCCAGCAGCCCGGACAGGGGTCAGCCCCAGCATTTT.